The present entry profiles one T cell receptor (beta chain) with its context. Its antigen is not known. This entry comes from a study of T cell responses to AZD1222 COVID-19 vaccine. Whole-study findings and limits: The donor group comprised mostly white British people and more females; the analysis possibly underestimated clonal diversity. In the spike-specific TCR repertoire, nearly half reportedly target unmutated variant regions. Vaccination with two AZD1222 doses was followed by a rise in Spike-specific TCR breadth and depth.

The protocol was immunoSEQ multiplex PCR, while the TCRdb copy is restricted to in-frame clones and leaves out a portion. The table includes about 90,000 clones, 85% detected once. This CDR3 is 16 amino acids long. Trimming removed 1 base at V and 0 bases at J, with 13 bases between. Germline-derived CDR1 and CDR2 are SGHVS and FQNEAQ. This clonotype originated in an adult who received the AZD1222 COVID-19 vaccine. The sequenced sample was peripheral blood, obtained 28 days after the second AZD1222 dose. This sequence joins TRBV7-8 and TRBJ2-7, with D hard to call. CDR3 sequence reads: CASSLGTRLSSYEQYF. The CDR3 nucleotides read TGTGCCAGCAGCTTAGGTACGCGGCTGAGCTCCTACGAGCAGTACTTC.